The 6 T cell receptor beta chains given below trace back to one sample, sequenced in a study of response to subunit inactivated influenza vaccine. TCRdb called the RT-PCR reads again in MiXCR, with one record for every CDR3 protein. Of roughly 700,000 distinct CDR3 sequences in the sample, approximately 15% are singletons; the top ten hold about 9.9%. The sample in question was PBMCs from blood, obtained roughly 12 days after vaccination. These receptors originate from a man aged 50 to 60 who received an inactivated influenza vaccine.

The V and J genes are TRBV4-2 and TRBJ1-1; D gene ambiguous. Between the trimmed V and J ends, which lost 0 bases and 1 base, there was a span of 9 bases. The CDR3 sequence is 15 residues long. The germline gives CDR1 LGHNA, CDR2 YNFKEQ. Here the CDR3 DNA reads TGTGCCAGCAGCCAAGATTACGGGCCGAACACTGAAGCTTTCTTT. Translation gives CASSQDYGPNTEAFF.

This chain uses TRBV12-3 or TRBV12-4 with TRBJ2-5, with D unclear. The CDR3 is 14 residues long. V was trimmed by 3 bases and J by 2 bases, leaving 10 bases between them. Here the CDR3 reads CASSFSRSQETQYF. CDR3 DNA sequence: TGTGCCAGCAGTTTTTCGCGCAGTCAAGAGACCCAGTACTTC.

In this sample, this clonotype turned up a few times. V and J are TRBV20-1 and TRBJ2-3, with 8 bases identical to TRBD2. Germline lookup yields CDR1 DFQATT and CDR2 SNEGSKA (reference sequence). V shed 6 bases and J 1 base; nucleotides not matched to a gene: 12. The CDR3 loop spans 16 amino acids. CDR3 sequence: CSANSGEGQGTDTQYF. The CDR3 nucleotides are TGCAGTGCCAATAGCGGGGAGGGACAAGGCACAGATACGCAGTATTTT.

The CDR3 coding sequence is TGTGCCAGCAGCGGGGGACTGGGCCAAGAGACCCAGTACTTC. It translates to CASSGGLGQETQYF. The chain joins TRBV7-9 to TRBJ2-5; D perhaps matches TRBD2 (6 bases). The CDR3 loop spans 14 amino acids. The germline V gene encodes CDR1 SEHNR and CDR2 FQNEAQ (reference sequence). Trimming shortened V by 5 bases and J by 1 base, and 11 bases separated the two germline ends.

This clonotype was counted between two and nine times. The gene calls are TRBV20-1 and TRBJ1-1; D gene ambiguous. This CDR3 has 15 residues. Germline V lookup: CDR1 DFQATT, CDR2 SNEGSKA (reference sequence). V was trimmed by 1 base and J by 1 base, leaving 13 bases between them. The CDR3 DNA sequence: TGCAGTGCTAGAGTTACGGTTCCTAGGAACACTGAAGCTTTCTTT. It codes for CSARVTVPRNTEAFF.

The gene calls are TRBV5-1 and TRBJ2-3, with D perhaps TRBD2 (5 bases). Trimming shortened V by 9 bases and J by 3 bases, and 8 bases separated the two germline ends. Germline V lookup: CDR1 SGHRS, CDR2 YFSETQ. This CDR3 has 11 amino acids. In nucleotides, the CDR3 is TGCGCCACCGGGGAAACAGATACGCAGTATTTT. Amino acids: CATGETDTQYF.